This TCR beta chain is drawn from a study of T-cell reconstitution after alpha-beta-depleted transplantation in children. Whole-study results and caveats: T-cell counts and diversity were attributed mostly to newly produced T cells one year after transplant.

The ends were cut back, 7 bases at V and 1 base at J, with 12 bases in the middle. This CDR3 is 14 amino acids long. Remarks on this clonotype: As yet, its antigen is unknown.

As it was prepared, the TCRbeta library received unique molecular identifiers. TCRdb re-called the PCR reads through MiXCR, storing one row per CDR3 protein. The repertoire holds about 300,000 distinct CDR3 sequences, with less than 9.5% as singletons. This sequence joins TRBV6-7 and TRBJ2-3; possible D gene TRBD2, 6 bases. TRBV6-7 is an ORF; its function is uncertain. Sequenced here: peripheral blood, sampled 360 days after TCRalphabeta/CD19-depleted stem cell transplant. The TCR originated in a female patient aged 2-15 years who had a stem cell transplant for Fanconi anemia, so the T cells may come from the graft donor. The CDR3 sequence is CASIGEEGTDTQYF. The CDR3 bases are TGTGCCAGCATCGGGGAGGAAGGCACAGATACGCAGTATTTT.